These T cell receptor beta chains were read from a single sample in a study of blood T cell repertoires in COVID-19. Generated by immunoSEQ multiplex PCR, the TCRdb table keeps only in-frame clones and is missing some. The sample yields around 120,000 clones, over 80% seen once. The material sequenced was peripheral blood. Source of these receptors: an older woman with acute or convalescent COVID-19. Each CDR3 is given with its conserved first and last residue. D genes are given only for firm matches. Size values are once, few and many counts, or a class for expanded clones, and some rows have none.

j_gene | d_gene | abundance | v_gene | CDR3nt | CDR3aa
TRBJ1-1 | - | - | TRBV28 | TGTGCCAGCAGTTTTTCCGGGGGGGATGAAGCTTTCTTT | CASSFSGGDEAFF
TRBJ2-7 | - | - | TRBV24-1 | TGTGCCATCACAGCCGACTACGAGCAGTACTTC | CAITADYEQYF
TRBJ2-7 | TRBD1 | - | TRBV29-1 | TGCAGCGTGGATCCGGGACAGGGGACGCACGAGCAGTACTTC | CSVDPGQGTHEQYF
TRBJ1-2 | TRBD1 | - | TRBV10-3 | TGTGCCATCGGGGGACAGCCACTCCGCTATGGCTACACCTTC | CAIGGQPLRYGYTF
TRBJ2-6 | - | - | TRBV24-1 | TGTGCCACCAGTGAAAATAATGGGGCCAACGTCCTGACTTTC | CATSENNGANVLTF
TRBJ1-6 | - | - | TRBV14 | TGTGCCAGCAGCCAAAGGAGCGGGAATTCACCCCTCCACTTT | CASSQRSGNSPLHF
TRBJ2-2 | TRBD1 | - | TRBV18 | TGTGCCAGCTCACCCCGACAGGGTGAGAGCACCGGGGAGCTGTTTTTT | CASSPRQGESTGELFF
TRBJ1-2 | - | - | TRBV7-2 | TGTGCCAGCAGCTTAGGGGGGGGCTCTAAGGGCTACACCTTC | CASSLGGGSKGYTF
TRBJ2-7 | TRBD2 | few | TRBV3-1/TRBV3-2 | TGTGCCAGCAGCCAAGGGGAGCTAGCGGGGGGCGAGCAGTACTTC | CASSQGELAGGEQYF
TRBJ1-1 | TRBD1 | once | TRBV6-5 | TGTGCCAGCAGTTACTCGGGACAGCCCCCTGAAGCTTTCTTT | CASSYSGQPPEAFF
TRBJ1-4 | - | few | TRBV7-8 | TGTGCCAGCGCGGCAGGGCGGGAAAAACTGTTTTTT | CASAAGREKLFF
TRBJ2-3 | TRBD2 | - | TRBV9 | TGTGCCAGCAGCGAACGGACTAGCGGGGGGGCAGAGCTAGATACGCAGTATTTT | CASSERTSGGAELDTQYF
TRBJ1-3 | - | once | TRBV19 | TGTGCCAGTAGCGAGGGCGGTGGAAACACCATATATTTT | CASSEGGGNTIYF
TRBJ1-2 | TRBD1 | - | TRBV30 | TGTGCCCGAGGACAGGGGGATGGTGGCTACACCTTC | CARGQGDGGYTF
TRBJ2-7 | TRBD1 | - | TRBV2 | TGTGCCAGCCGGCCAGGGGGCATTTACGAGCAGTACTTC | CASRPGGIYEQYF
TRBJ2-2 | - | - | TRBV7-9 | TGTGCCAGCAGCTTCCGGGACACCTTCGCCGGGGAGCTGTTTTTT | CASSFRDTFAGELFF
TRBJ2-1 | TRBD1 | - | TRBV4-1 | TGCGCCAGCAGCCAACTAATTACAGGGGTGGGCTACAATGAGCAGTTCTTC | CASSQLITGVGYNEQFF
TRBJ1-5 | - | - | TRBV2 | TGTGCCAGCATGTACCAGGGGAATCAGCCCCAGCATTTT | CASMYQGNQPQHF
TRBJ1-2 | TRBD1 | - | TRBV5-1 | TGCGCCAGCAGCTTGGGGCAGGGGGGACTCTATGGCTACACCTTC | CASSLGQGGLYGYTF
TRBJ1-2 | - | - | TRBV9 | TGTGCCAGCAGCGTAGGGACAATCTATGGCTACACCTTC | CASSVGTIYGYTF
TRBJ2-7 | - | once | TRBV6-5 | TGTGCCAGCAGTTACGAGGGCAGGGGAGCCTACGAGCAGTACTTC | CASSYEGRGAYEQYF
TRBJ2-1 | TRBD1 | - | TRBV6-5 | TGTGCCAGCAACCTCCGGGACAGGGGGCTTGAGCAGTTCTTC | CASNLRDRGLEQFF
TRBJ2-7 | TRBD1 | - | TRBV19 | TGTGCCAGTAGTTCGACAGGGTATGGGAGCGAGCAGTACTTC | CASSSTGYGSEQYF
TRBJ1-5 | - | - | TRBV9 | TGTGCCAGCAGCGTAGACGGCGGTAGCAATCAGCCCCAGCATTTT | CASSVDGGSNQPQHF
TRBJ2-7 | TRBD1 | - | TRBV15 | TGTGCCACCAGCAGGGAGACAGGGAACTCCTACGAGCAGTACTTC | CATSRETGNSYEQYF
TRBJ2-1 | TRBD2 | - | TRBV5-1 | TGCGCCAGCAGCTTGGGTACTAGCGGGGGCTTCAATGAGCAGTTCTTC | CASSLGTSGGFNEQFF
TRBJ2-3 | TRBD1 | - | TRBV3-1/TRBV3-2 | TGTGCCAGCAGCCAAGCCCCCCCGGGACAGGGAGGCACAGATACGCAGTATTTT | CASSQAPPGQGGTDTQYF
TRBJ1-1 | TRBD1 | - | TRBV9 | TGTGCCAGCAGCCAGACCTTAACAGGGGGAGCTTTCTTT | CASSQTLTGGAFF
TRBJ1-1 | - | - | TRBV29-1 | TGCAGCGTTGAAGGGGGGCCTTTGAACACTGAAGCTTTCTTT | CSVEGGPLNTEAFF
TRBJ1-5 | TRBD1 | - | TRBV7-2 | TGTGCCAGCAGCTTCACAGGGGGCGCTGATCAGCCCCAGCATTTT | CASSFTGGADQPQHF